The next 4 T cell receptor beta chains were all read from a single sample in a study of molecular identifiers for immune sequencing clone quantification (dated by TCRdb to 2017 to 2018). The protocol used for the library was PCR. The sequencer was an Illumina HiSeq 4000. The public reads were reanalyzed by TCRdb: fastp trimming at Q25, MiXCR alignment, in-frame beta chains only. Duplicate CDR3 protein sequences are folded into a single record with the most common DNA and genes. The sample yields about 510,000 distinct CDR3 sequences; about 20% were counted once. Approximately 0.8% of the sample rests with the top ten. The sequenced sample consisted of naive CD8+ T cells from blood, with Jurkat cell RNA spiked in. Sample cell subset or site, as interpreted from the label and publication: FACS-sorted CD8+CD4-CCR7+CD45RA+ naive T cells. All receptors derive from a human donor in good health. Some libraries in this study had Jurkat cell RNA spiked in.

This clonotype was detected ten times or more. The J gene is TRBJ2-1, the V gene TRBV24-1; D possibly uses TRBD1 or TRBD2 (5 bases each). From germline, CDR1 is KGHDR and CDR2 SFDVKD. The CDR3 length is 16 residues. The V gene lost 3 bases and the J gene lost 2 bases, with 13 bases spanning the gap. CDR3 loop: CATSDTGTAAYNEQFF. In DNA, the CDR3 is TGTGCCACCAGTGATACCGGGACGGCGGCCTACAATGAGCAGTTCTTC.

The chain links TRBV20-1 to TRBJ1-2, with D perhaps TRBD1 (6 bases). The V end lost 3 bases, the J end lost 0 bases, and 17 bases lay between the germline ends. The V gene's germline CDR1 is DFQATT and CDR2 SNEGSKA (reference sequence). The CDR3 extends over 16 amino acids. The CDR3: CSARDPSGGSNYGYTF. CDR3 nucleotide sequence: TGCAGTGCTAGGGACCCCAGTGGGGGCTCTAACTATGGCTACACCTTC.

This clonotype was seen repeatedly, ten times or more. The junction does not match germline at one end; this may be a read error. The J gene is TRBJ1-1, the V gene TRBV9; D call uncertain. This CDR3 is built from 13 residues. Germline-derived CDR1 and CDR2 are SGDLS and YYNGEE. CDR3 in amino acids: CASSVGRNTEAFF. CDR3 DNA: TGTGCCAGCAGTGTAGGCCGGAACACTGAAGCTTTCTTT. Filled out from reference TRBV9 and TRBJ1-1, the complete variable domain reads DSGVTQTPKHLITATGQRVTLRCSPRSGDLSVYWYQQSLDQGLQFLIQYYNGEERAKGNILERFSAQQFPDLHSELNLSSLELGDSALYFCASSVGRNTEAFFGQGTRLTVV.

The table lists this clonotype with a few counts. The chain is built from TRBV19 and TRBJ2-7, with 13 bases identical to TRBD2. Trimming removed 3 bases from V and 12 bases from J; junction bases left unmatched: 8. This CDR3 has 14 amino acids. CDR1 is LNHDA, CDR2 SQIVND, per germline (reference sequence). CDR3 sequence: CASSIGLAGETWYF. The CDR3 coding sequence is TGTGCCAGTAGTATCGGACTAGCGGGAGAGACATGGTACTTC.